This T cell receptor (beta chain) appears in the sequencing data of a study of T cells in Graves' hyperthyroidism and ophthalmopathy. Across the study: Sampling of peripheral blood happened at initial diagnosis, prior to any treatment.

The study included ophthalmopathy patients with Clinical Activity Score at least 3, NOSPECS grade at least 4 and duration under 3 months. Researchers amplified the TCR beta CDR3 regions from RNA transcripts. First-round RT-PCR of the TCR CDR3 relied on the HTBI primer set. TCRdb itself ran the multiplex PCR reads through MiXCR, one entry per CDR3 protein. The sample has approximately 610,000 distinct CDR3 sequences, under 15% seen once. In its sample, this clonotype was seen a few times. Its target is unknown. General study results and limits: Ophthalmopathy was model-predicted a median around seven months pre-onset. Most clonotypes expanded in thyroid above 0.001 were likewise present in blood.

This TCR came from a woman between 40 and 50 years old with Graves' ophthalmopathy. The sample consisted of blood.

The CDR3 region is CAWSVGQGAFEQYF. The CDR3 coding sequence is TGTGCCTGGAGTGTAGGGCAGGGGGCATTCGAGCAGTACTTC. V gene TRBV30 combines with J gene TRBJ2-7; 8 bases fit TRBD1. This CDR3 region has 14 residues. The germline CDR1 and CDR2 sequences are GTSNPN and SVGIG (reference sequence). The J segment lost 6 bases and the V segment lost 0 bases, leaving 7 bases of the junction unmatched.